The 21 T cell receptor beta chains below all came from one sample that was sequenced in a study of CD8+ T cells in alopecia areata. Extraction and reverse transcription of RNA yielded cDNA as the sequencing template. Method: immunoSEQ multiplex PCR; TCRdb's copy keeps in-frame clones and lacks some. The sample includes about 180,000 clones, approximately 59% seen only once; the top ten take 14% to 15%. This sample comprised CD4+ T cells sorted from blood, obtained at week 0. The receptors come from a human donor with alopecia areata.

This chain joins TRBV6-1 and TRBJ1-5; a weak D match, TRBD1 (5 bases). V lost 5 bases and J lost 4, with 12 bases in between. The CDR3 consists of 14 residues. CDR1 and CDR2 (germline): MNHNS, SASEGT. The CDR3 here is CASSWDRPNQPQHF. CDR3 bases: TGTGCCAGCAGTTGGGACCGGCCAAATCAGCCCCAGCATTTT.

This clone occurred a few times. The genes are TRBV29-1 and TRBJ1-5; unclear D gene. CDR1 and CDR2 (germline): SQVTM, ANQGSEA. This CDR3 is 13 amino acids long. V gave up 4 bases and J gave up 0 bases, with 7 bases separating them. The CDR3 nucleotides are TGCAGCGTTGGAAAGAATAGCAATCAGCCCCAGCATTTT. This encodes CSVGKNSNQPQHF.

The rearrangement uses TRBV2 and TRBJ2-6; a possible D gene is TRBD2 (7 bases). Trimming removed 11 bases from V and 0 bases from J, with 11 bases in between. Per germline, CDR1 SNHLY and CDR2 FYNNEI. The CDR3 runs to 14 residues. CDR3 bases: TGTGCCGGGAGGGACAACTCTGGGGCCAACGTCCTGACTTTC. It encodes CAGRDNSGANVLTF.

The chain combines TRBV5-4 with TRBJ2-5; possibly TRBD1 for D (6 bases). The germline V gene has CDR1 SGHNT and CDR2 YYREEE (reference sequence). Trimming removed 2 bases from V and 3 bases from J, with 8 bases in between. The length of the CDR3 is 13 residues. The CDR3 here is CASSFNREETQYF. In nucleotides, the CDR3 is TGTGCCAGCAGCTTCAACAGGGAAGAGACCCAGTACTTC.

The genes are TRBV29-1 and TRBJ2-3; tentatively, D is TRBD1 or TRBD2 (6 bases each). In germline, CDR1 is SQVTM, CDR2 ANQGSEA. V gave up 6 bases and J gave up 1 base, with 14 bases separating them. This CDR3 contains 14 residues. The CDR3 coding sequence is TGCAGCGTATGGGGGGCGCTGGGCACAGATACGCAGTATTTT. This gives the protein CSVWGALGTDTQYF.

This chain links TRBV11-2 with TRBJ1-5; D is possibly TRBD1 (5 bases). Germline loops: CDR1 SGHAT, CDR2 FQNNGV. The ends were cut back, 4 bases at V and 1 base at J, with 23 bases in the middle. CDR3 length equals 19 residues. The CDR3 region has the DNA TGTGCCAGCAGCTCGTCGAGGGACCTATGGCCACGAAGCAATCAGCCCCAGCATTTT. Protein product: CASSSSRDLWPRSNQPQHF. The whole variable domain, remainder taken from reference TRBV11-2 and TRBJ1-5, is EAGVAQSPRYKIIEKRQSVAFWCNPISGHATLYWYQQILGQGPKLLIQFQNNGVVDDSQLPKDRFSAERLKGVDSTLKIQPAKLEDSAVYLCASSSSRDLWPRSNQPQHFGDGTRLSIL.

The sample holds a few counts of this clone. The chain employs TRBV4-2 and TRBJ2-7; 13 bases are a match to TRBD2. The CDR3 covers 17 residues. V gave up 3 bases and J gave up 3 bases; unmatched junction bases: 8. Germline CDR1 and CDR2: LGHNA and YNFKEQ. This CDR3 is CASSQEAGLAGIYEQYF. The DNA of the CDR3 is TGTGCCAGCAGCCAGGAAGCGGGACTAGCGGGGATCTACGAGCAGTACTTC.

The chain couples TRBV9 to TRBJ1-2, with 7 bases fitting TRBD1. The CDR3 extends over 14 amino acids. Germline loops: CDR1 SGDLS, CDR2 YYNGEE. After removal of 3 bases from V and 6 bases from J, the junction contained 8 bases not matched to a gene. The CDR3 loop is CASSEQGKWDGYTF. CDR3 coding DNA: TGTGCCAGCAGCGAACAGGGGAAATGGGATGGCTACACCTTC.

The CDR3 sequence: CASSPTLNQPQHF. As DNA, the CDR3 is TGTGCCAGCTCACCAACGTTAAATCAGCCCCAGCATTTT. The V gene is TRBV18, the J gene TRBJ1-5, with D unclear. CDR3 length: 13 residues. Trimming took off 2 bases at V and 4 bases at J, with 6 bases between the two ends. Germline V lookup: CDR1 KGHSH, CDR2 LQKENI. Full variable domain (missing parts from reference TRBV18 and TRBJ1-5): NAGVMQNPRHLVRRRGQEARLRCSPMKGHSHVYWYRQLPEEGLKFMVYLQKENIIDESGMPKERFSAEFPKEGPSILRIQQVVRGDSAAYFCASSPTLNQPQHFGDGTRLSIL.

The sample holds one count of this clone. The V call is TRBV29-1, the J call TRBJ2-2, with 7 positions matching TRBD2. Germline loops: CDR1 SQVTM, CDR2 ANQGSEA. V lost 6 bases and J lost 1; bases outside the gene matches: 5. The CDR3 is 14 residues long. The DNA of the CDR3 is TGCAGCGTCTACGGACTAGGGAACACCGGGGAGCTGTTTTTT. Protein product: CSVYGLGNTGELFF.

This rearrangement joins TRBV19 to TRBJ2-3; the D is unclear. Germline lookup yields CDR1 LNHDA and CDR2 SQIVND (reference sequence). CDR3 length: 13 amino acids. V lost 6 bases to trimming and J lost 2 bases, with 9 bases between them. The CDR3 nucleotides are TGTGCCAGTAGGTCCGGGCTCACAGATACGCAGTATTTT. As protein: CASRSGLTDTQYF.

This clone was counted only a few times. J is TRBJ1-2 and V is TRBV5-1, with 8 bases lining up with TRBD1. With V trimmed by 4 bases and J by 7 bases, 18 bases remained unmatched. Looked up from germline, CDR1 is SGHRS and CDR2 is YFSETQ. There are 17 residues in the CDR3. CDR3 sequence: CASSPTTGDASKGGYTF. In nucleotides, the CDR3 is TGCGCCAGCAGCCCGACGACAGGGGACGCAAGCAAAGGTGGCTACACCTTC.

There are a few counts of this clone. Here the CDR3 reads CSVGGTQTYAEAFF. The CDR3 DNA follows: TGCAGCGTTGGGGGGACACAAACTTACGCTGAAGCTTTCTTT. The V call is TRBV29-1, the J call TRBJ1-1; maybe TRBD1 (6 bases). Germline V lookup: CDR1 SQVTM, CDR2 ANQGSEA. This CDR3 comprises 14 residues. V was cut by 4 bases and J by 6 bases, with 18 bases left in between.

This chain connects TRBV15 to TRBJ2-5; possibly TRBD1 for D (5 bases). V lost 3 bases and J 1 base, leaving 12 bases between the germline ends. The length of the CDR3 is 15 residues. The V gene's germline CDR1 is LNHNV and CDR2 YYDKDF (reference sequence). CDR3 in amino acids: CATSSSGWAQETQYF. The CDR3 region has the DNA TGTGCCACCAGCAGCTCAGGGTGGGCCCAAGAGACCCAGTACTTC.

CDR3 sequence reads: CASSLGTGMAEAFF. CDR3 nucleotides: TGTGCCAGCAGCTTAGGAACAGGGATGGCTGAAGCTTTCTTT. V and J are TRBV7-9 and TRBJ1-1, with D possibly TRBD1 on 6 matching bases. CDR1 SEHNR and CDR2 FQNEAQ come from the germline V gene (reference sequence). This CDR3 contains 14 residues. The V and J ends lost 1 base and 6 bases respectively, with 12 bases between them.

The V gene is TRBV7-2, the J gene TRBJ2-5; TRBD1 aligns across 9 bases. J was trimmed by 5 bases and V by 7 bases; bases with no gene match: 8. CDR3 length: 14 amino acids. From germline, CDR1 is SGHTA and CDR2 FQGNSA. In DNA form, the CDR3 reads TGTGCCAGCAAAGGGATGACAGGGGGGGAGACCCAGTACTTC. It translates to CASKGMTGGETQYF. Variable domain in full (rest from reference TRBV7-2 and TRBJ2-5): GAGVSQSPSNKVTEKGKDVELRCDPISGHTALYWYRQSLGQGLEFLIYFQGNSAPDKSGLPSDRFSAERTGGSVSTLTIQRTQQEDSAVYLCASKGMTGGETQYFGPGTRLLVL.

The V call is TRBV11-2, the J call TRBJ1-2; TRBD1 matches at 8 bases. J lost 8 bases, V lost 5 bases, and 4 bases had no gene match. Germline CDR1 is SGHAT and CDR2 is FQNNGV. The CDR3 extends over 12 amino acids. The CDR3 DNA sequence: TGTGCCAGCAGCCCGCGGACAGGGGGCTACACCTTC. As protein: CASSPRTGGYTF.

The chain couples TRBV25-1 to TRBJ1-2; possible D gene TRBD1, 5 bases. The V end lost 5 bases, the J end lost 3 bases, and 16 bases lay between the germline ends. Per germline, CDR1 MGHDK and CDR2 SYGVNS. The CDR3 has 15 residues. The CDR3 loop is CASSPYVGRDYGYTF. The CDR3 bases are TGTGCCAGCAGTCCTTATGTGGGGCGGGACTATGGCTACACCTTC.

The J gene is TRBJ1-2, the V gene TRBV27, with D possibly TRBD1 on 6 matching bases. Looked up from germline, CDR1 is MNHEY and CDR2 is SMNVEV (reference sequence). The CDR3 contains 13 residues. The V end was cut by 4 bases, the J end by 8 bases, with 14 bases between. CDR3 amino acids: CASSWRGRGGYTF. The CDR3 DNA is TGTGCCAGCAGTTGGCGGGGGCGCGGCGGCTACACCTTC.

The chain combines TRBV5-6 with TRBJ2-2, with TRBD1 matching over 7 bases. Germline-derived CDR1 and CDR2 are SGHDT and YYEEEE. V lost 3 bases, J lost 7 bases, and 9 bases stayed unmatched. This CDR3 comprises 15 residues. CDR3 sequence reads: CASSSDRVYGGELFF. CDR3 bases: TGTGCCAGCAGCTCAGACAGGGTCTACGGCGGGGAGCTGTTTTTT. Variable domain in full (rest from reference TRBV5-6 and TRBJ2-2): DAGVTQSPTHLIKTRGQQVTLRCSPKSGHDTVSWYQQALGQGPQFIFQYYEEEERQRGNFPDRFSGHQFPNYSSELNVNALLLGDSALYLCASSSDRVYGGELFFGEGSRLTVL.

CDR3 in DNA: TGTGCCAGCAGCAGGACTAACTATGGCTACACCTTC. It yields the protein CASSRTNYGYTF. The V gene is TRBV2, the J gene TRBJ1-2; D unclear. The length of the CDR3 is 12 residues. Deletions cut 6 bases from V and 0 bases from J, with 5 bases between. The germline gives CDR1 SNHLY, CDR2 FYNNEI. Based on the CDR3 plus reference TRBV2 and TRBJ1-2, the full variable domain is EPEVTQTPSHQVTQMGQEVILRCVPISNHLYFYWYRQILGQKVEFLVSFYNNEISEKSEIFDDQFSVERPDGSNFTLKIRSTKLEDSAMYFCASSRTNYGYTFGSGTRLTVV.